The 27 T cell receptor beta chains below come from one sample, sequenced in a study of regulatory T cells in long-lasting Graves disease (dated by TCRdb to about 2021). Reading the label with the study, this specimen's time point is: persistent/refractory GD, antithyroid drugs over 5 years with positive TRAb. For both TCR sequencing and RNA sequencing, RNA was extracted from PBMCs in TRIzol. The library was generated by multiplex PCR. Sequencing was performed on an Illumina HiSeq 4000. CDR3 regions were amplified by Arm-PCR with iRepertoire HTBI primers to construct TCR beta libraries. TCRdb reprocessing: public reads trimmed at Q25 with fastp, clones called with MiXCR, in-frame beta chains kept. Rows with one shared CDR3 protein collapse into an entry with the most common genes and DNA. This sample has some 370,000 distinct CDR3 sequences in its table, and roughly 24% of those were observed once. About 29% of the sample belongs to the ten largest clones.

The source was peripheral blood mononuclear cells (PBMCs), collected when the disease was refractory, from a patient treated with antithyroid drugs. The receptors here all came from a woman in her forties with Graves disease. Donor details come from another sample of the same person, matched by shared clones.

This sequence joins TRBV9 and TRBJ2-7, with D possibly being TRBD1 (6 bases). The V end was cut by 0 bases, the J end by 2 bases, with 12 bases between. The germline gives CDR1 SGDLS, CDR2 YYNGEE. The CDR3 covers 15 residues. As DNA, the CDR3 is TGTGCCAGCAGCGTAGGAGGGGGAACTACCTACGAGCAGTACTTC. Translated: CASSVGGGTTYEQYF.

This clonotype has more than one count but fewer than ten. This sequence joins TRBV4-1 and TRBJ2-5; no clear D. CDR3 size: 14 residues. CDR1 is MGHRA, CDR2 YSYEKL, per germline. V dropped 2 bases and J dropped 4 bases, with 11 bases sitting between them. The CDR3 is CASSQTAGLETQYF. The DNA for the CDR3 is TGCGCCAGCAGCCAAACTGCAGGCCTAGAGACCCAGTACTTC.

The chain carries TRBV29-1 and TRBJ2-3; D not certain. This CDR3 is 10 amino acids long. Germline lookup yields CDR1 SQVTM and CDR2 ANQGSEA. V lost 4 bases to trimming and J lost 7 bases, with 6 bases between them. The DNA of the CDR3 is TGCAGCGTTGTGGAGAATACGCAGTATTTT. This encodes CSVVENTQYF.

The rearrangement links TRBV18 to TRBJ1-5; D remains unclear. Germline CDR1 KGHSH, CDR2 LQKENI. The CDR3 spans 13 residues. V lost 5 bases and J lost 5, with 10 bases in between. In DNA, the CDR3 is TGTGCCAGCTCATGGGGTAGGGATCAGCCCCAGCATTTT. Encoded protein: CASSWGRDQPQHF.

The chain couples TRBV5-1 to TRBJ1-1; a possible D gene is TRBD1 (5 bases). Deletions cut 4 bases from V and 6 bases from J, with 16 bases between. The CDR3 has 14 residues. From germline, CDR1 is SGHRS and CDR2 YFSETQ. The CDR3 region has the DNA TGCGCCAGCAGCCCCCCGGGGGATGGAGCTGAAGCTTTCTTT. Protein sequence: CASSPPGDGAEAFF.

At least ten counts were recorded for this clonotype. The chain joins TRBV20-1 to TRBJ2-5; D is tentatively TRBD1 or TRBD2 (6 bases each). The germline V gene has CDR1 DFQATT and CDR2 SNEGSKA (reference sequence). V was trimmed by 6 bases and J by 5 bases, leaving 19 bases between them. The CDR3 length is 14 residues. In DNA form, the CDR3 reads TGCAGTGCCTTAAGGGGGGCCGTTGGGGAGACCCAGTACTTC. This codes for CSALRGAVGETQYF.

The chain joins TRBV28 to TRBJ1-2, with D uncertain. The germline gives CDR1 MDHEN, CDR2 SYDVKM. V lost 5 bases and J lost 4, with 11 bases in between. This CDR3 has 13 amino acids. CDR3 coding DNA: TGTGCCAGCAGTCTGTCACATCTCTATGGCTACACCTTC. It translates to CASSLSHLYGYTF.

The chain links TRBV5-1 to TRBJ1-2; perhaps TRBD1 as D (5 bases). V lost 0 bases and J lost 4, with 19 bases in between. Germline loops: CDR1 SGHRS, CDR2 YFSETQ. The CDR3 length is 17 residues. Written as DNA, the CDR3 is TGCGCCAGCAGCTTGGCCGGAACTGGGGCGACCCGCTATGGCTACACCTTC. Protein: CASSLAGTGATRYGYTF.

The chain is built from TRBV3-1 and TRBJ2-5, with 11 bases identical to TRBD2. V dropped 0 bases and J dropped 5; count of bases not matched to a gene: 8. Germline V gives CDR1 LGHDT, CDR2 YNNKEL (reference sequence). The CDR3 contains 17 residues. The CDR3 loop reads CASSQETGLAGWETQYF. CDR3 nucleotide sequence: TGTGCCAGCAGCCAAGAGACCGGACTAGCGGGCTGGGAGACCCAGTACTTC.

In this sample, this clonotype turned up a few times. The chain links TRBV6-2 or TRBV6-3 to TRBJ1-3; D uncertain. Germline V CDR1 and CDR2: MNHEY, SVGEGT. V was pared by 2 bases and J by 5 bases, with 4 bases between. This CDR3 is 12 amino acids long. For the CDR3, the DNA is TGTGCCAGCAGTTACAGAAGAAACACCATATATTTT. This translates into CASSYRRNTIYF.

This clonotype has at least ten counts. This chain joins TRBV7-2 and TRBJ2-7; D is unclear. Germline V CDR1 and CDR2: SGHTA, FQGNSA. The CDR3 covers 13 residues. Between the trimmed V and J ends, which lost 5 bases and 2 bases, there was a span of 10 bases. CDR3 bases: TGTGCCAGCAGCAGGAGTGCGGCCTACGAGCAGTACTTC. Its protein product is CASSRSAAYEQYF.

The chain links TRBV3-1 to TRBJ1-1; D is uncertain. Trimming took off 1 base at V and 0 bases at J, with 9 bases between the two ends. The CDR3 sequence is 15 residues long. Germline V CDR1 and CDR2: LGHDT, YNNKEL (reference sequence). The CDR3 DNA reads as TGTGCCAGCAGCCAAGTCGCGCACTTGAACACTGAAGCTTTCTTT. It codes for CASSQVAHLNTEAFF.

This clonotype was found once. V and J are TRBV12-3 or TRBV12-4 and TRBJ2-1; 9 positions agree with TRBD2. The CDR3 contains 13 residues. J was trimmed by 9 bases and V by 6 bases; bases with no gene match: 6. CDR3: CASSVHSGSEQFF. As DNA, the CDR3 is TGTGCCAGCAGCGTCCATAGCGGGAGTGAGCAGTTCTTC.

This clonotype was counted at least ten times. CDR3 bases: TGTGCCAGCAGCTTAGGGACTAGGTGGGACGAGCAGTACTTC. Protein sequence: CASSLGTRWDEQYF. V gene TRBV13 combines with J gene TRBJ2-7; a possible D gene is TRBD2 (6 bases). The CDR3 has 14 residues. V was shortened by 0 bases and J by 5 bases, with 11 bases between the two germline ends. The V gene's germline CDR1 is PRHDT and CDR2 FYEKMQ (reference sequence). Combining the CDR3 with reference TRBV13 and TRBJ2-7 gives the whole variable domain AAGVIQSPRHLIKEKRETATLKCYPIPRHDTVYWYQQGPGQDPQFLISFYEKMQSDKGSIPDRFSAQQFSDYHSELNMSSLELGDSALYFCASSLGTRWDEQYFGPGTRLTVT.

In this sample, this clonotype turned up many times. The J gene is TRBJ2-5, the V gene TRBV2; 11 positions match TRBD1. J gave up 4 bases and V 8 bases, and 9 bases lay outside the gene matches. CDR3 size: 15 residues. Germline V lookup: CDR1 SNHLY, CDR2 FYNNEI. The CDR3 coding sequence is TGTGCCAGCGCCGGACAGGGGGCGCGGGGAGAGACCCAGTACTTC. Amino acid sequence: CASAGQGARGETQYF.

This clonotype was found once. The V call is TRBV19, the J call TRBJ1-5; D is uncertain. The germline V gene encodes CDR1 LNHDA and CDR2 SQIVND (reference sequence). This CDR3 is built from 16 residues. Trimming left V 3 bases short and J 2 bases short, with 14 bases between. DNA for the CDR3: TGTGCCAGTAGTATTGGGCCAGGTTTGGGCAATCAGCCCCAGCATTTT. The encoded protein is CASSIGPGLGNQPQHF.

This clonotype was seen only a few times. This chain uses TRBV6-1 with TRBJ1-3; D possibly corresponds to TRBD1 (6 bases). Trimming removed 4 bases at V and 4 bases at J, with 11 bases between. CDR3 length: 14 residues. Per germline, CDR1 MNHNS and CDR2 SASEGT. The CDR3 is CASSGNRAGNTIYF. CDR3 DNA sequence: TGTGCCAGCAGTGGTAACAGGGCGGGAAACACCATATATTTT.

This clonotype was counted ten times or more. The V and J genes are TRBV29-1 and TRBJ2-7; D is uncertain. The CDR3 length is 11 residues. V lost 4 bases, J lost 4 bases, and 8 bases lay in between. Germline lookup yields CDR1 SQVTM and CDR2 ANQGSEA. For the CDR3, the DNA is TGCAGCGTTGTGTGGGGTTACGAGCAGTACTTC. It translates to CSVVWGYEQYF.

The V and J genes are TRBV7-9 and TRBJ2-3, with D possibly being TRBD2 (6 bases). The germline V gene encodes CDR1 SEHNR and CDR2 FQNEAQ (reference sequence). The CDR3 runs to 16 residues. V dropped 4 bases and J dropped 0 bases, with 14 bases sitting between them. DNA of the CDR3: TGTGCCAGCAGCTGGCCCGGGACTGCTAGCACAGATACGCAGTATTTT. It codes for CASSWPGTASTDTQYF. Using reference TRBV7-9 and TRBJ2-3 for the parts outside the CDR3, the full variable domain is DTGVSQNPRHKITKRGQNVTFRCDPISEHNRLYWYRQTLGQGPEFLTYFQNEAQLEKSRLLSDRFSAERPKGSFSTLEIQRTEQGDSAMYLCASSWPGTASTDTQYFGPGTRLTVL.

At least ten counts were recorded for this clonotype. For the CDR3, the DNA is TGTGCCAGCAGTTTATGGAGGGGGGAGACCCAGTACTTC. This encodes CASSLWRGETQYF. The chain combines TRBV27 with TRBJ2-5; D could derive from TRBD1 or TRBD2 (6 bases each). In germline, CDR1 is MNHEY, CDR2 SMNVEV (reference sequence). The V end lost 1 base, the J end lost 5 bases, and 8 bases lay between the germline ends. The CDR3 is 13 residues long.

A word on this clonotype: Possible read error: a much larger clone is one base away. It is unclear where the CDR3 begins or ends on the DNA, so no DNA is shown, and the CDR3 is as TCRdb lists it. This sequence joins TRBV28 and TRBJ1-5; the table's D call of TRBD1 was not tested on the DNA. Germline assignment: CDR1 MDHEN and CDR2 SYDVKM. The CDR3 totals 14 residues, both ends included. The CDR3 reads CASSWGPGNQPQRF.

This clonotype was observed a few times. The chain uses TRBV6-2 or TRBV6-3 and TRBJ1-6; D is possibly TRBD1 (5 bases). This CDR3 has 15 residues. CDR1 MNHEY and CDR2 SVGEGT come from the germline V gene. V was clipped by 6 bases and J by 6 bases, with 15 bases between them. The CDR3: CASSLNRDLNSPLHF. DNA for the CDR3: TGTGCCAGCAGCCTAAACCGGGACCTTAATTCACCCCTCCACTTT.

The table lists this clonotype with a few counts. A much more abundant neighbour one base away suggests this may be a read error. CDR3 in DNA: TGTGCCAGCGGTTACCTGTGGGGGGTACAAGAGACCCAGTACTTC. This gives the protein CASGYLWGVQETQYF. The chain uses TRBV6-5 and TRBJ2-5; weak D call: TRBD2 (6 bases). Germline CDR1 and CDR2: MNHEY and SVGAGI. The CDR3 length is 15 residues.

The J gene is TRBJ2-1, the V gene TRBV19, with unresolved D. The CDR3 length is 16 residues. Trimming stripped 2 bases from V and 2 bases from J, with 13 bases between. Germline CDR1 reads LNHDA; CDR2 reads SQIVND (reference sequence). The CDR3 sequence: CASSISEAEPYNEQFF. In nucleotides, the CDR3 is TGTGCCAGTAGTATAAGTGAGGCGGAACCCTACAATGAGCAGTTCTTC.

This clonotype was recorded at least ten times. This sequence joins TRBV15 and TRBJ2-7; D unclear. The CDR3 has 16 amino acids. From germline, CDR1 is LNHNV and CDR2 YYDKDF (reference sequence). V lost 0 bases and J 2 bases, leaving 14 bases between the germline ends. For the CDR3, the DNA is TGTGCCACCAGCAGAGATTATAATTGGGCAGCCTACGAGCAGTACTTC. Protein: CATSRDYNWAAYEQYF.

Only a few counts were recorded for this clonotype. The chain has TRBV12-3 or TRBV12-4 and TRBJ2-7; perhaps D is TRBD1 or TRBD2 (5 bases each). Between the trimmed V and J ends, which lost 3 bases and 4 bases, there was a span of 13 bases. The CDR3 totals 14 residues. CDR3: CASSFEGERYEQYF. The CDR3 DNA reads TGTGCCAGCAGTTTTGAAGGGGAGCGGTACGAGCAGTACTTC.

The genes are TRBV7-3 and TRBJ2-2, with D possibly being TRBD2 (6 bases). CDR3 size: 14 residues. The V and J ends lost 4 bases and 7 bases respectively, with 13 bases between them. Germline V CDR1 and CDR2: SGHTA, FQGTGA. The DNA of the CDR3 is TGTGCCAGCAGCTCCCTTGGGGGGAACGGGGAGCTGTTTTTT. Amino acids: CASSSLGGNGELFF.